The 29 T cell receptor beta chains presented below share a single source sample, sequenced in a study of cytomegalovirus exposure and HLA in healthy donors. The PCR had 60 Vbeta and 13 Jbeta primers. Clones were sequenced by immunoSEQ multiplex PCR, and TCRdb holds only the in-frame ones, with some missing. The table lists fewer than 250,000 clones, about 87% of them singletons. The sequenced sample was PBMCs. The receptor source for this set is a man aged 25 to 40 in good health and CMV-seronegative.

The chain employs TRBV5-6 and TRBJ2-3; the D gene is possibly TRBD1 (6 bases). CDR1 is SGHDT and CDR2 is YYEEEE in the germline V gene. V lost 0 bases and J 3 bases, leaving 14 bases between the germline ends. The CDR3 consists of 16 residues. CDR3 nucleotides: TGTGCCAGCAGCTTGGGTACAGGGAGTGTAACAGATACGCAGTATTTT. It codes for CASSLGTGSVTDTQYF.

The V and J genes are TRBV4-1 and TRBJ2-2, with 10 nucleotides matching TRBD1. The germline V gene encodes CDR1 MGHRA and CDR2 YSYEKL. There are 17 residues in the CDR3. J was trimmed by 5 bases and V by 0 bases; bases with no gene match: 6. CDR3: CASSQDPGQGTTGELFF. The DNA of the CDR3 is TGCGCCAGCAGCCAAGATCCGGGACAGGGGACGACCGGGGAGCTGTTTTTT.

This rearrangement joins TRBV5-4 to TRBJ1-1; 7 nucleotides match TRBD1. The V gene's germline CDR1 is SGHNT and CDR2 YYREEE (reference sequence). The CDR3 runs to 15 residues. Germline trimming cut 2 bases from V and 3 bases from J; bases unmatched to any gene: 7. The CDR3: CASSLDRVGDTEAFF. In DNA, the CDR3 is TGTGCCAGCAGCTTAGACAGGGTAGGGGACACTGAAGCTTTCTTT.

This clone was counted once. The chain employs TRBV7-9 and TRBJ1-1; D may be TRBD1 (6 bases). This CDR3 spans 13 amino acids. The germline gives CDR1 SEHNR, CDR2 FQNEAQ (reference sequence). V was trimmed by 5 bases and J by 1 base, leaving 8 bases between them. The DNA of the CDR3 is TGTGCCAGCAGCCAGGGACAGAACACTGAAGCTTTCTTT. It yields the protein CASSQGQNTEAFF.

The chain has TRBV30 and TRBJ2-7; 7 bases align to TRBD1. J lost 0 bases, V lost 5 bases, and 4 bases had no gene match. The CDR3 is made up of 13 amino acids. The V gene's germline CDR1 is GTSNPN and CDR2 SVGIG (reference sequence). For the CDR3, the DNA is TGTGCCTGGGCCACAGGGGTCTCCTACGAGCAGTACTTC. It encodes CAWATGVSYEQYF.

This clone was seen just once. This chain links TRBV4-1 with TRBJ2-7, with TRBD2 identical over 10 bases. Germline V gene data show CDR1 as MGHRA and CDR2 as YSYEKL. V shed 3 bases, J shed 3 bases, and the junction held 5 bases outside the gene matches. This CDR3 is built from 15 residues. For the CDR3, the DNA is TGCGCCAGCAGCCATTCATCTAGCGGGGGCTACGAGCAGTACTTC. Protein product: CASSHSSSGGYEQYF.

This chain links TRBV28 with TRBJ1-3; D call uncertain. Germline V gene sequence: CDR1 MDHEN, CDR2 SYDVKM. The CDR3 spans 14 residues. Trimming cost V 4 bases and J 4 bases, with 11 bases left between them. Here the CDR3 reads CASSSPGNGNTIYF. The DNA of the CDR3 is TGTGCCAGCAGTTCTCCCGGGAACGGAAACACCATATATTTT.

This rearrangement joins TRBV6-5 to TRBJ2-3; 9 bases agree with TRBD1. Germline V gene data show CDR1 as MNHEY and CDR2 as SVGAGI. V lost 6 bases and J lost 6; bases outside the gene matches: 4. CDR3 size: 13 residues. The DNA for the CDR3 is TGTGCCAGCAGCAACAGGGGGCGGGATACGCAGTATTTT. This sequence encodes CASSNRGRDTQYF.

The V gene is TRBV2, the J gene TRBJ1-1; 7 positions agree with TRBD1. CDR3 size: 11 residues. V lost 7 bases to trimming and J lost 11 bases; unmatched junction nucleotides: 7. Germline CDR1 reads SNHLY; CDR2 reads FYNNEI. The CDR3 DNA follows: TGTGCCAGCAAGATGACAGGGTACGCTTTCTTT. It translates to CASKMTGYAFF.

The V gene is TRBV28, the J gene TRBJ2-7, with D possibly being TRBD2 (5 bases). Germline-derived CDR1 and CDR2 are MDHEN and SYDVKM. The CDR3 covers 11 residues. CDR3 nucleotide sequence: TGTGCTACCGGAGGATTGGGGGAGCAGTACTTC. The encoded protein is CATGGLGEQYF.

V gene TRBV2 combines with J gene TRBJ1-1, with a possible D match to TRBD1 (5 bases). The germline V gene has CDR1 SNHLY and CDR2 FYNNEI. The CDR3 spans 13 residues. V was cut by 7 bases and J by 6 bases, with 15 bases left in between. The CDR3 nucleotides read TGTGCCAGCATTTCACGGGGGGACGCTGAAGCTTTCTTT. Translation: CASISRGDAEAFF.

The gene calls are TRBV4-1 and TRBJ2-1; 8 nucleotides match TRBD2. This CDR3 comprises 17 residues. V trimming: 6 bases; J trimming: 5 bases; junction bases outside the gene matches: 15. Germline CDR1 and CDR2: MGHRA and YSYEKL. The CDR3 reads CASRLSPGLEDNNEQFF. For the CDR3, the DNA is TGCGCCAGCAGGCTTTCGCCGGGACTAGAGGACAACAATGAGCAGTTCTTC.

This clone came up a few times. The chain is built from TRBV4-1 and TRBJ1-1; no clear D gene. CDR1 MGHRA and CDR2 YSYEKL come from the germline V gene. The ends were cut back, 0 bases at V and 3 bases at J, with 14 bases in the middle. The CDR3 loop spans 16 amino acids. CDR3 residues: CASSQDEQIRDTEAFF. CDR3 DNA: TGCGCCAGCAGCCAAGACGAGCAGATACGGGACACTGAAGCTTTCTTT.

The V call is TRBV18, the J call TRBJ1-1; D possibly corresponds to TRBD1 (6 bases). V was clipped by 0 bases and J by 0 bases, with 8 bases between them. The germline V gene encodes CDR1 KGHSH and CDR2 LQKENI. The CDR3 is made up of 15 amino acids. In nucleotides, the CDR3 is TGTGCCAGCTCACCACCTACAGGGCTGAACACTGAAGCTTTCTTT. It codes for CASSPPTGLNTEAFF.

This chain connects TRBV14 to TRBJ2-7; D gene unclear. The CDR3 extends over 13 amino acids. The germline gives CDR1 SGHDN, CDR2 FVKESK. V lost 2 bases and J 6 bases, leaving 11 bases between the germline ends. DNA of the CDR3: TGTGCCAGCAGCCAAAACCAGGCACGCGAGCAGTACTTC. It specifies CASSQNQAREQYF.

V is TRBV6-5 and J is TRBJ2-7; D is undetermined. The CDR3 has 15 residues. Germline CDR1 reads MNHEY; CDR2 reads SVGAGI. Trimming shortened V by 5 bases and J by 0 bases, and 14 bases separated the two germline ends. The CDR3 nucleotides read TGTGCCAGCAGTCCACGGTTGTATAGCTCCTACGAGCAGTACTTC. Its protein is CASSPRLYSSYEQYF.

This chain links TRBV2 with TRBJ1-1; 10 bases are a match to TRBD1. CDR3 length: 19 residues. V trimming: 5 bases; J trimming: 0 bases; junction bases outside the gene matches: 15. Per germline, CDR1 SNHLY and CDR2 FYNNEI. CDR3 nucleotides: TGTGCCAGCAGTCCGGGACAGGGGACCTTTAATCTTATGAACACTGAAGCTTTCTTT. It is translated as CASSPGQGTFNLMNTEAFF.

The CDR3 is CASSSLTSTNTGELFF. Here the CDR3 DNA reads TGTGCCAGTTCCTCCCTGACTAGCACGAACACCGGGGAGCTGTTTTTT. The chain carries TRBV19 and TRBJ2-2, with TRBD2 identical over 7 bases. From germline, CDR1 is LNHDA and CDR2 SQIVND (reference sequence). This CDR3 comprises 16 residues. Unmatched junction bases numbered 9, after V lost 8 bases and J lost 0 bases.

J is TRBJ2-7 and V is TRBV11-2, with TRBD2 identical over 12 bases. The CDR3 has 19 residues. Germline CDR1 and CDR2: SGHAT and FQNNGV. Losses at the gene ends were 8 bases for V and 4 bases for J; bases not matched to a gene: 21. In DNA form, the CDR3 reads TGTGCCAGCGAGCTTAGGCCCGAGGCTAGCGGGAGGGCAATTTACGAGCAGTACTTC. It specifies CASELRPEASGRAIYEQYF.

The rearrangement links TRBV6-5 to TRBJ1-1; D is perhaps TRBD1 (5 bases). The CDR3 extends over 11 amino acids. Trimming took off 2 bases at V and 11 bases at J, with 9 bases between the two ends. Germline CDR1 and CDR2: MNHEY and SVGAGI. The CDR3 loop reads CASSYMGGAFF. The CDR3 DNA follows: TGTGCCAGCAGTTACATGGGGGGTGCTTTCTTT.

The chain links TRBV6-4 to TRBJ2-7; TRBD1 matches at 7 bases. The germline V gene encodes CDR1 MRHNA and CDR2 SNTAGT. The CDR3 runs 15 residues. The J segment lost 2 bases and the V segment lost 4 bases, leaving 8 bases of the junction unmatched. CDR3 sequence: CASSARTGIPYEQYF. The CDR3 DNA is TGTGCCAGCAGTGCCCGGACAGGAATTCCCTACGAGCAGTACTTC.

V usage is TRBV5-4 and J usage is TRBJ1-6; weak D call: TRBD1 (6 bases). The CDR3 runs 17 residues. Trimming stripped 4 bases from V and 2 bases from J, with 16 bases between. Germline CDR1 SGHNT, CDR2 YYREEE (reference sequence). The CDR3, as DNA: TGTGCCAGCAGCCCCGGGTTAGGGGGTGCCTATAATTCACCCCTCCACTTT. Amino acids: CASSPGLGGAYNSPLHF. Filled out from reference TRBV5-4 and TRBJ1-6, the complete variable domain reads ETGVTQSPTHLIKTRGQQVTLRCSSQSGHNTVSWYQQALGQGPQFIFQYYREEENGRGNFPPRFSGLQFPNYSSELNVNALELDDSALYLCASSPGLGGAYNSPLHFGNGTRLTVT.

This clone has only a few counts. Here the CDR3 reads CASSSGPGGEETQYF. The CDR3, as DNA: TGTGCCAGCAGCTCGGGCCCCGGGGGGGAAGAGACCCAGTACTTC. The chain links TRBV11-2 to TRBJ2-5; 8 bases map to TRBD2. With 4 bases clipped from V and 3 bases from J, the junction kept 7 bases outside the gene matches. The germline V gene has CDR1 SGHAT and CDR2 FQNNGV. The CDR3 totals 15 residues.

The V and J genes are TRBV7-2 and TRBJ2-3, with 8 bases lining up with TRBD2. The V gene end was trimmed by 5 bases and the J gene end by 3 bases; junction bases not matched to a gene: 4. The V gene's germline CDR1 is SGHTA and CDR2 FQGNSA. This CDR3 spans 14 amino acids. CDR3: CASSNSGTTDTQYF. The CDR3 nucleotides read TGTGCCAGCAGCAATAGCGGGACAACAGATACGCAGTATTTT.

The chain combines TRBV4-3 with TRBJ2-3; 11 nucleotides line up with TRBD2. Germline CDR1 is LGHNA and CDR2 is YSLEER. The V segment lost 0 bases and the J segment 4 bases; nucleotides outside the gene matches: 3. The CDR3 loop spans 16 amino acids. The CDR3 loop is CASSQDLAGGPDTQYF. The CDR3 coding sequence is TGCGCCAGCAGCCAAGATCTAGCGGGGGGCCCAGATACGCAGTATTTT.

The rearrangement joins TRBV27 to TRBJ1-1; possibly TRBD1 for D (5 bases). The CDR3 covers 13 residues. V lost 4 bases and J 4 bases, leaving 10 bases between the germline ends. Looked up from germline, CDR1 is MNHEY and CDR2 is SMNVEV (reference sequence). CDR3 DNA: TGTGCCAGCAGTTCGGGACTGCTCACTGAAGCTTTCTTT. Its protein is CASSSGLLTEAFF.

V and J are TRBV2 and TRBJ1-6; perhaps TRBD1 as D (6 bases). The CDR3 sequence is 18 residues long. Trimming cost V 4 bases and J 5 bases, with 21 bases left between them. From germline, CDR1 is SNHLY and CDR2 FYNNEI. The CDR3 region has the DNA TGTGCCAGCAGTGCCGCATGGACAGCTTCCTTACATAATTCACCCCTCCACTTT. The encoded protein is CASSAAWTASLHNSPLHF.

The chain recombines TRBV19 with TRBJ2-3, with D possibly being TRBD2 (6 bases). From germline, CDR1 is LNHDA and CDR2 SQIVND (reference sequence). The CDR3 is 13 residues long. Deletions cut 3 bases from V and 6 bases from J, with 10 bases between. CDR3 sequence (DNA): TGTGCCAGTAGTATTAGGGCGGGGGATACGCAGTATTTT. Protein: CASSIRAGDTQYF.

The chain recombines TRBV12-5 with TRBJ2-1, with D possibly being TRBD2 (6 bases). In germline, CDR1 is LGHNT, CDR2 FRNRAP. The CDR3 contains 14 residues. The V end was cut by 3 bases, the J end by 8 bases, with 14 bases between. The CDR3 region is CASGLGTPNDEQFF. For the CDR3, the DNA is TGTGCTAGTGGTTTAGGGACTCCCAACGATGAGCAGTTCTTC. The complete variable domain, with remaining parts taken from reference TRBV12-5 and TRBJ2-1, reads DARVTQTPRHKVTEMGQEVTMRCQPILGHNTVFWYRQTMMQGLELLAYFRNRAPLDDSGMPKDRFSAEMPDATLATLKIQPSEPRDSAVYFCASGLGTPNDEQFFGPGTRLTVL.